Listed below are T cell receptor beta chains from one sample, sequenced in a study of identical twins. TCRdb reanalysed the 5' RACE reads using MiXCR and keeps one entry per CDR3 protein. The table has fewer than 650,000 distinct CDR3 sequences, roughly 6.6% seen once. A further study also used this sample, focusing on yellow fever vaccine responses in identical twins.

The sample was PBMCs. The receptors derive from a woman aged 18 to 35 in good health. The CDR3 runs from the conserved cysteine through the conserved F or W. A D gene is named only where the DNA matches it firmly. Clone size is not always given. Where it is, it says once, few, many or a class for expanded clones.

abundance	v_gene	j_gene	d_gene	CDR3aa	CDR3nt
few	TRBV20-1	TRBJ1-5	-	CSAGGRDWSQPQHF	TGCAGTGCCGGAGGGAGGGATTGGAGTCAGCCCCAGCATTTT
-	TRBV3-1	TRBJ2-1	TRBD1	CASSLDRGVRNEQFF	TGTGCCAGCAGCCTTGACAGGGGAGTCCGCAATGAGCAGTTCTTC
many	TRBV12-3/TRBV12-4	TRBJ2-1	-	CASRLGQIYNEQFF	TGTGCCAGCAGGCTCGGACAGATTTACAATGAGCAGTTCTTC
-	TRBV5-4	TRBJ1-2	TRBD1	CASSLGQGLGTNYGYTF	TGTGCCAGCAGCTTGGGACAGGGGCTGGGAACTAACTATGGCTACACCTTC
few	TRBV20-1	TRBJ2-1	-	CSAPRDGRTEQFF	TGCAGTGCTCCCCGGGACGGTCGCACTGAGCAGTTCTTC
-	TRBV20-1	TRBJ2-5	TRBD2	CSAPSRLAGGLETQYF	TGCAGTGCTCCCTCCAGACTAGCGGGAGGGCTGGAGACCCAGTACTTC
-	TRBV11-3	TRBJ2-2	TRBD2	CASRLAGDAGELFF	TGTGCCAGCAGACTAGCGGGAGATGCCGGGGAGCTGTTTTTT
-	TRBV6-2/TRBV6-3	TRBJ2-1	-	CASSNPLGNNEQFF	TGTGCCAGCAGTAACCCCTTGGGGAACAATGAGCAGTTCTTC
-	TRBV7-8	TRBJ2-1	TRBD2	CASSPNPGLALNEQFF	TGTGCCAGCAGCCCCAACCCGGGACTAGCGTTAAATGAGCAGTTCTTC
-	TRBV18	TRBJ2-6	TRBD2	CASSRGTSGSTLTF	TGTGCCAGCTCACGAGGGACTAGCGGGAGCACTTTGACTTTC
many	TRBV16	TRBJ1-5	-	CASSQSRSTSNQPQHF	TGTGCCAGCAGCCAATCGAGGTCTACGAGCAATCAGCCCCAGCATTTT
many	TRBV5-1	TRBJ1-1	-	CASSLDGGRNTEAFF	TGCGCCAGCAGTTTGGACGGCGGTCGGAACACTGAAGCTTTCTTT
many	TRBV27	TRBJ1-1	-	CASTRGGRAFF	TGTGCCAGCACGAGGGGGGGCAGGGCTTTCTTT
-	TRBV20-1	TRBJ2-7	TRBD2	CSAREAGSYEQYF	TGCAGTGCTAGGGAAGCGGGATCCTACGAGCAGTACTTC
few	TRBV2	TRBJ1-1	-	CASTRKRGPEAFF	TGTGCCAGCACCCGGAAACGAGGCCCTGAAGCTTTCTTT
many	TRBV7-9	TRBJ2-7	-	CASSFGISYEQYF	TGTGCCAGCAGCTTCGGGATTTCCTACGAGCAGTACTTC
few	TRBV7-9	TRBJ2-5	-	CASRPPGFQETQYF	TGTGCCAGCAGACCGCCAGGGTTCCAAGAGACCCAGTACTTC
-	TRBV4-1	TRBJ2-7	TRBD2	CASSQALIAGGDYEQYF	TGCGCCAGCAGCCAAGCCTTGATAGCGGGAGGGGACTACGAGCAGTACTTC
-	TRBV6-2/TRBV6-3	TRBJ2-2	-	CASCRASTGELFF	TGTGCCAGCTGCCGAGCTAGCACCGGGGAGCTGTTTTTT
many	TRBV28	TRBJ1-5	TRBD1	CASNGGQGNQPQHF	TGTGCCAGCAATGGGGGACAGGGGAATCAGCCCCAGCATTTT
few	TRBV4-1	TRBJ1-2	-	CASSQDADRPNYGYTF	TGCGCCAGCAGCCAAGATGCGGACCGTCCTAACTATGGCTACACCTTC
-	TRBV7-9	TRBJ2-1	TRBD2	CASRLSGGPNEQFF	TGTGCCAGCAGGCTTAGCGGGGGGCCGAATGAGCAGTTCTTC
few	TRBV5-6	TRBJ2-1	-	CASSLRPTPDEQFF	TGTGCCAGCAGCCTCCGGCCCACTCCGGATGAGCAGTTCTTC
-	TRBV2	TRBJ2-1	-	CASSELDGSIEEQFF	TGTGCCAGCAGTGAACTGGACGGATCGATAGAGGAGCAGTTCTTC
few	TRBV19	TRBJ2-1	TRBD1	CASSTGTGYNEQFF	TGTGCCAGTAGTACGGGGACAGGATACAATGAGCAGTTCTTC